This T cell receptor (beta chain) emerged from a study of T cells in Graves' hyperthyroidism and ophthalmopathy. Study-wide results and limits: Ophthalmopathy was predicted by the model a median of 6.5 months ahead of onset.

Template material for amplifying TCR beta CDR3 regions consisted of RNA transcripts. The HTBI primer set was used in a first-round RT-PCR of the TCR CDR3. TCRdb processed the multiplex PCR reads anew with MiXCR; each CDR3 protein has one entry. This repertoire shows hundreds of thousands of distinct CDR3 sequences, approximately 40% found once; its top ten account for 7.5% to 9.5%. There are a few counts of this clonotype. Its matching antigen is unknown. The V end was cut by 4 bases, the J end by 0 bases, with 14 bases between. Looked up from germline, CDR1 is SGDLS and CDR2 is YYNGEE. The CDR3 loop spans 15 amino acids. Each diagnosis was grounded in clinical symptoms, serum thyroxine and TRAb, thyroid ultrasound, and orbital computed tomography.

This TCR came from a young man with Graves' hyperthyroidism. The rearrangement joins TRBV9 to TRBJ2-7; D may match TRBD1 or TRBD2 (5 bases each). Sequencing was done on a sample of blood. The CDR3 DNA reads TGTGCCAGCAGCCCCGTGGGGACGAGCTCCTACGAGCAGTACTTC. It yields the protein CASSPVGTSSYEQYF.